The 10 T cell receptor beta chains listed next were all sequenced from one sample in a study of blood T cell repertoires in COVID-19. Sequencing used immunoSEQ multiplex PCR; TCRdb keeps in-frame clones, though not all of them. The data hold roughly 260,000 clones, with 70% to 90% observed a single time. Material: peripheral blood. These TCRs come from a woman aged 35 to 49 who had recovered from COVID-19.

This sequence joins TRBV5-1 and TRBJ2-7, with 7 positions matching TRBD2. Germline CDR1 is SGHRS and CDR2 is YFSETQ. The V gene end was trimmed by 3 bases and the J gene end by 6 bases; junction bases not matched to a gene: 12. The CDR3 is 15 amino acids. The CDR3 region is CASSWMAPGEGEQYF. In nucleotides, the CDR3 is TGCGCCAGCAGCTGGATGGCCCCGGGGGAGGGCGAGCAGTACTTC. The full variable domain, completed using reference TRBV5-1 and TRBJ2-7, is KAGVTQTPRYLIKTRGQQVTLSCSPISGHRSVSWYQQTPGQGLQFLFEYFSETQRNKGNFPGRFSGRQFSNSRSEMNVSTLELGDSALYLCASSWMAPGEGEQYFGPGTRLTVT.

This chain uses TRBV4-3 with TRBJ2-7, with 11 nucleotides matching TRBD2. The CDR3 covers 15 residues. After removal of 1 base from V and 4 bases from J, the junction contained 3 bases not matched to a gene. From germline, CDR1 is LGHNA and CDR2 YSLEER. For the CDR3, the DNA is TGCGCCAGCAGCCAAGTGGCTAGCGGGGGGTACGAGCAGTACTTC. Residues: CASSQVASGGYEQYF.

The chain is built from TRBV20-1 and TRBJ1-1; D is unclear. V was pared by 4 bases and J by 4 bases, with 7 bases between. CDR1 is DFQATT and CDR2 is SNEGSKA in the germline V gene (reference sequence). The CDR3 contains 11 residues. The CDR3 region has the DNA TGCAGTGCTAAGGAGTTCACTGAAGCTTTCTTT. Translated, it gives CSAKEFTEAFF.

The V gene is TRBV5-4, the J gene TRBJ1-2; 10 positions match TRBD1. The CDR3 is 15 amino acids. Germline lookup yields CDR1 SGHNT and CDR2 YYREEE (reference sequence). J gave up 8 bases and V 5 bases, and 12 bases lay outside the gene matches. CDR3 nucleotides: TGTGCCAGCAGTCGGAAAATGGGACAGGGGAACGGCTACACCTTC. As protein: CASSRKMGQGNGYTF. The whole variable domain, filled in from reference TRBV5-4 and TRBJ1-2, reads ETGVTQSPTHLIKTRGQQVTLRCSSQSGHNTVSWYQQALGQGPQFIFQYYREEENGRGNFPPRFSGLQFPNYSSELNVNALELDDSALYLCASSRKMGQGNGYTFGSGTRLTVV.

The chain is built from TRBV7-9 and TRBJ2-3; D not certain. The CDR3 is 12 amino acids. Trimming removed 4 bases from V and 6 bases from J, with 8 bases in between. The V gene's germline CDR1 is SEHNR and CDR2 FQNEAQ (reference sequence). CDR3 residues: CASSSGLDTQYF. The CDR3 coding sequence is TGTGCCAGCAGCTCGGGTCTTGATACGCAGTATTTT.

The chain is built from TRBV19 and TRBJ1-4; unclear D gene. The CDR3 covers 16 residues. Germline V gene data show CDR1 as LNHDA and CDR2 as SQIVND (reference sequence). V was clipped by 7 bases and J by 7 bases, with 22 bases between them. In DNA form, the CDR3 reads TGTGCCAGTAAAGGATTGAGGCCCGGCAGATCTGAAAAACTGTTTTTT. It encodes CASKGLRPGRSEKLFF.

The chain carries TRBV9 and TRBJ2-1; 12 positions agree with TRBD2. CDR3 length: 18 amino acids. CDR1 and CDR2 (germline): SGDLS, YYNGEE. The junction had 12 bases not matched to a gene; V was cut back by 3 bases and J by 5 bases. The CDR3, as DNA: TGTGCCAGCAGCGCCAGAGGCACTAGCGGGGGGAAACACAATGAGCAGTTCTTC. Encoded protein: CASSARGTSGGKHNEQFF.

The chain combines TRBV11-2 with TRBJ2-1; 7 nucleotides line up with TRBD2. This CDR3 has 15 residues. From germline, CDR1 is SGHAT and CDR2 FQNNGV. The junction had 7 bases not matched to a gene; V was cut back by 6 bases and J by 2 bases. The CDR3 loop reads CASRRAGDPYNEQFF. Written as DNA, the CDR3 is TGTGCCAGCAGGAGGGCGGGAGATCCCTACAATGAGCAGTTCTTC.

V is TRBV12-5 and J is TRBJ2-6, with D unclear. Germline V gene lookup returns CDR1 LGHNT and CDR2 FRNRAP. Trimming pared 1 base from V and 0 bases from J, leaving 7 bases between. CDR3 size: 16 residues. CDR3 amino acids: CASGLGPNSGANVLTF. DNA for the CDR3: TGTGCTAGTGGTTTGGGGCCGAACTCTGGGGCCAACGTCCTGACTTTC.

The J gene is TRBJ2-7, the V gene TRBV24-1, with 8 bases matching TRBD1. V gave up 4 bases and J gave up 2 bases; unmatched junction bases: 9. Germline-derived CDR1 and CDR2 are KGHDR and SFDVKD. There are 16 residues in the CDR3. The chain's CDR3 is CATSDPSGTGTYEQYF. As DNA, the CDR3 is TGTGCCACCAGTGACCCCTCCGGGACAGGTACCTACGAGCAGTACTTC.